This T cell receptor beta chain was recovered during a study of T-cell memory formation after mild COVID-19. For the study at large: The two donors had largely donor-specific TCR clusters. General observations from the study: Mostly located in CM and EM were contracting CD4+ clones, with contracting CD8+ clones located in EMRA. A second wave expanding day 15 to 37 was CD4+-biased; contracting clones were balanced.

UMIs and sample barcodes were carried by the TCR alpha and TCR beta cDNA libraries that 5'RACE produced using constant-segment primers. TCRdb itself ran the 5' RACE reads through MiXCR, one entry per CDR3 protein. The repertoire includes 150,000 to 200,000 distinct CDR3 sequences, around 16% of them detected once, and 2% to 2.5% sits in the top ten. For this clonotype: Its cognate antigen is unknown.

Per the germline V gene, CDR1 is SGHTA and CDR2 is FQGNSA. This CDR3 is 14 amino acids long. The V gene lost 2 bases and the J gene lost 3 bases, with 11 bases spanning the gap. The sample was PBMCs or a T cell subset sorted from them (not recorded which). The TCR sequence derives from an adult woman who had mild COVID-19 (a few samples of this study predate the infection). Cell type and time point are not known. The chain is built from TRBV7-2 and TRBJ2-7; possible D gene TRBD1, 6 bases. Here the CDR3 DNA reads TGTGCCAGCAGCTTACGCGCAGGGGTCTACGAGCAGTACTTC. It specifies CASSLRAGVYEQYF.